The 2 T cell receptor beta chains reported below all come from one sample, sequenced in a study of cytomegalovirus exposure and HLA in healthy donors. The method was immunoSEQ multiplex PCR; TCRdb's version includes in-frame clones alone and lacks a portion of them. The data show just under 150,000 clones, roughly 90% seen once. Material: PBMCs. Receptor source: a man aged 18 to 30 in good health and CMV-seropositive.

The V and J genes are TRBV7-9 and TRBJ2-7, with 9 bases identical to TRBD1. There are 15 residues in the CDR3. V shed 5 bases, J shed 1 base, and the junction held 6 bases outside the gene matches. Germline CDR1 SEHNR, CDR2 FQNEAQ (reference sequence). The CDR3 DNA reads as TGTGCCAGCAGCCGCCGGGACAGGGCATCCTACGAGCAGTACTTC. Translating it yields CASSRRDRASYEQYF. Filled out from reference TRBV7-9 and TRBJ2-7, the complete variable domain reads DTGVSQNPRHKITKRGQNVTFRCDPISEHNRLYWYRQTLGQGPEFLTYFQNEAQLEKSRLLSDRFSAERPKGSFSTLEIQRTEQGDSAMYLCASSRRDRASYEQYFGPGTRLTVT.

The CDR3 DNA reads as TGTGCCAGCAGTCCTGGTCTGGGGAGGGAAGCTTTCTTT. Translation gives CASSPGLGREAFF. The chain has TRBV14 and TRBJ1-1; D unclear. CDR3 length: 13 residues. From germline, CDR1 is SGHDN and CDR2 FVKESK. V gave up 6 bases and J gave up 8 bases, with 16 bases separating them. Supplemented by reference TRBV14 and TRBJ1-1, the full variable domain reads EAGVTQFPSHSVIEKGQTVTLRCDPISGHDNLYWYRRVMGKEIKFLLHFVKESKQDESGMPNNRFLAERTGGTYSTLKVQPAELEDSGVYFCASSPGLGREAFFGQGTRLTVV.